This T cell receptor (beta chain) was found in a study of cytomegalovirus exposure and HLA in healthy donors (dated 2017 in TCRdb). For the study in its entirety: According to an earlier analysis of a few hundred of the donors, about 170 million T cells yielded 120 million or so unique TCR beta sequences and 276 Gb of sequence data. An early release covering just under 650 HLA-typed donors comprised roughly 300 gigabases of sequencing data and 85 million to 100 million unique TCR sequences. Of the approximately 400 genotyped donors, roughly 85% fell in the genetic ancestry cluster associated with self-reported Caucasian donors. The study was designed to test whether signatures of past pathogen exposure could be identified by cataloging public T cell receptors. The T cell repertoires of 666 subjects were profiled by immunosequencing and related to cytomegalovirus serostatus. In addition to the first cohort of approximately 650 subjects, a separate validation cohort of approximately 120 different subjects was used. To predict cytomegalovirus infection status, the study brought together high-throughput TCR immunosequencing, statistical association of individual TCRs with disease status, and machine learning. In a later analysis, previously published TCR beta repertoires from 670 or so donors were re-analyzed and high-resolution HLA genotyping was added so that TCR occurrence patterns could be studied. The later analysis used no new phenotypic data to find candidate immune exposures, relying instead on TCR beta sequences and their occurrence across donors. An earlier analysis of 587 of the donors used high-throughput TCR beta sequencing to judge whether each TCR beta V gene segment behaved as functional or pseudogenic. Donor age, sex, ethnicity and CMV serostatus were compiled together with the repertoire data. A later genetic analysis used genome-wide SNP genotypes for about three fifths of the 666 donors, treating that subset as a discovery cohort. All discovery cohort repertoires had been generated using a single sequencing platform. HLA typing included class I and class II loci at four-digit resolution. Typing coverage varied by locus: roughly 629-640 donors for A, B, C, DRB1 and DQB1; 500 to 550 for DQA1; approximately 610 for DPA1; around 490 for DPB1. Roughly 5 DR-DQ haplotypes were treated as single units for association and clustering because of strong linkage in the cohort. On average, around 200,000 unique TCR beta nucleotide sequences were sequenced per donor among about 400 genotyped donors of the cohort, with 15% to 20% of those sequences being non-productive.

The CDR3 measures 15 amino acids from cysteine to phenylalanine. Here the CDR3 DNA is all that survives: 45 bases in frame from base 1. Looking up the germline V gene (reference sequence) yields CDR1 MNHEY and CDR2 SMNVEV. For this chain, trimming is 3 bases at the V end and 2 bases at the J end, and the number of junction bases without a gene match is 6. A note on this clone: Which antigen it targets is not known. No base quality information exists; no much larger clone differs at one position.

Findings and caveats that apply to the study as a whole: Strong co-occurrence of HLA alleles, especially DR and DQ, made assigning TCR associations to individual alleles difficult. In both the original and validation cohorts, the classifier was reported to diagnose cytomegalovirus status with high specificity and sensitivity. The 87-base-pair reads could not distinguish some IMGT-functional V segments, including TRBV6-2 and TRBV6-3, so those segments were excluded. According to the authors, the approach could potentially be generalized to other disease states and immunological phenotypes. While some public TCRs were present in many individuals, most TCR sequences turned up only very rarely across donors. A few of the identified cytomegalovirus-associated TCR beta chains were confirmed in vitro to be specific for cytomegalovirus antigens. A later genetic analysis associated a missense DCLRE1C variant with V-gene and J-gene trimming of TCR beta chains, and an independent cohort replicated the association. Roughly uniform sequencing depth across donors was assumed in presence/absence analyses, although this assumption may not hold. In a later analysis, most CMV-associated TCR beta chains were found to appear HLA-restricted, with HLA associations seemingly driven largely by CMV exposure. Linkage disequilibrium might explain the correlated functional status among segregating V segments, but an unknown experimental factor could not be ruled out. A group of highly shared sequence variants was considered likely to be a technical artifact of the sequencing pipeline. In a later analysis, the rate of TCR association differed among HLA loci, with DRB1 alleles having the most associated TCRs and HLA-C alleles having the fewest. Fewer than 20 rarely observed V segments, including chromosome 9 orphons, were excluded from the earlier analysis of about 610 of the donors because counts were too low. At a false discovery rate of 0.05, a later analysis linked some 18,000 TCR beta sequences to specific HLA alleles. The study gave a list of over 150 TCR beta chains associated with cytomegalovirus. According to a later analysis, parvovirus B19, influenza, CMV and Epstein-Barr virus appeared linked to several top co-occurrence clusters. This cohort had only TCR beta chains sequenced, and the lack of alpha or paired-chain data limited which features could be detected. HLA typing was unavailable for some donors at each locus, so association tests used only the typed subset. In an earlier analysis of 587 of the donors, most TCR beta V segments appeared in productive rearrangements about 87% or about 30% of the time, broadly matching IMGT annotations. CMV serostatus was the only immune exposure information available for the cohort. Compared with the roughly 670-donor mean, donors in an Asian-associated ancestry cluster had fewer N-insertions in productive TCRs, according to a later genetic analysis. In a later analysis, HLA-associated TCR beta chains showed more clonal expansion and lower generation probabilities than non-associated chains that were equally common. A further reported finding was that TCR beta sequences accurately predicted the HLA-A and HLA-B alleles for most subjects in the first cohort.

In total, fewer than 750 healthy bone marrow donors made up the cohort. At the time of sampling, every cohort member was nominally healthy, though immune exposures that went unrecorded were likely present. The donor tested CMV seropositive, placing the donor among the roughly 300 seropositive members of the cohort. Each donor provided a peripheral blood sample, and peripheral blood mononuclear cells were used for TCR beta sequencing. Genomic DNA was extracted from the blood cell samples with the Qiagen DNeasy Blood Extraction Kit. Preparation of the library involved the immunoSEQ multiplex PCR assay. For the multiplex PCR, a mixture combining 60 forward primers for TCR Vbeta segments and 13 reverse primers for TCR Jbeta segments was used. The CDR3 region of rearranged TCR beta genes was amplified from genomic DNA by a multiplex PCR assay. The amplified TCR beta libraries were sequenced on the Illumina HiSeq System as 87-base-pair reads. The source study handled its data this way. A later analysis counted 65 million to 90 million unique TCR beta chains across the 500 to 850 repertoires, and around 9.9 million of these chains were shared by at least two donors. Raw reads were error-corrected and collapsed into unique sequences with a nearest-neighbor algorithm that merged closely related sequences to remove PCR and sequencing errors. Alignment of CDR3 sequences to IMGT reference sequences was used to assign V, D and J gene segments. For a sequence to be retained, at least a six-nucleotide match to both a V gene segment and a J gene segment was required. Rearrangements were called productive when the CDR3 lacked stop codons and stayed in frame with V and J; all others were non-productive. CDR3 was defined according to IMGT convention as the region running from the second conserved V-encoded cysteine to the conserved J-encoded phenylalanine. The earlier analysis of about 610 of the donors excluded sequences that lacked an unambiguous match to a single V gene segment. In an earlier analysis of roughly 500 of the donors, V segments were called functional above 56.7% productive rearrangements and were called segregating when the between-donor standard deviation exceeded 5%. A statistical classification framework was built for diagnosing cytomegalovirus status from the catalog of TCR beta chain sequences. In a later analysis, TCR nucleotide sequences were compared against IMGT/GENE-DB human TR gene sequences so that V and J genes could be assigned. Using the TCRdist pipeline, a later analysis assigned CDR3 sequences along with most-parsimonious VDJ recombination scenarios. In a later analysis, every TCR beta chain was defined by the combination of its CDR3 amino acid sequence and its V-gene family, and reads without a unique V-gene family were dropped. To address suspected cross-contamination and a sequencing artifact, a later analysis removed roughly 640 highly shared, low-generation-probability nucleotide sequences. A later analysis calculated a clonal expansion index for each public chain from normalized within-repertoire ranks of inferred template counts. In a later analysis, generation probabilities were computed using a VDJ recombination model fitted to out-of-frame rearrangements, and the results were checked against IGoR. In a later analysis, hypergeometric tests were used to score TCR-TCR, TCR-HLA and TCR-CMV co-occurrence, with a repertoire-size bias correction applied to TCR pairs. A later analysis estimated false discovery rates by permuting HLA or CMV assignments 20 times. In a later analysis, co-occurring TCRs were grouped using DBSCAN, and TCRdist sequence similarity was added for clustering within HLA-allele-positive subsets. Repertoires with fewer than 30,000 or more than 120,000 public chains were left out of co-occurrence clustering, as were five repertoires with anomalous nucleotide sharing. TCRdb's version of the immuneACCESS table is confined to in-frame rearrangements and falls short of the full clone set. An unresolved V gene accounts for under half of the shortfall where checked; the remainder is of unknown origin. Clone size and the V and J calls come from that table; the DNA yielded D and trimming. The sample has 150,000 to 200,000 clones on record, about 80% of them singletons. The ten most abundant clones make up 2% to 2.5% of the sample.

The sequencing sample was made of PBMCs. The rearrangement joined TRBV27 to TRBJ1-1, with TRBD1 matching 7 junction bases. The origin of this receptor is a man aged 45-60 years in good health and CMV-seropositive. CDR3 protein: CASSFTTGTNTEAFF. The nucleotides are TGTGCCAGCAGTTTCACGACAGGGACTAACACTGAAGCTTTCTTT.